The 20 T cell receptor beta chains below come from one sample, sequenced in a study of T cells in Graves' hyperthyroidism and ophthalmopathy. The CDR3 regions of TCR beta were amplified from RNA transcripts. During a first-round RT-PCR of the TCR CDR3, the HTBI primer set was used. One entry per CDR3 protein, called by TCRdb with MiXCR from the multiplex PCR reads. Of fewer than 600,000 distinct CDR3 sequences listed, about 15% are singletons. The sample was blood. The receptors were gathered from a woman between 40 and 50 years old with Graves' hyperthyroidism.

This clonotype has a count of ten or more. This chain uses TRBV10-3 with TRBJ2-3, with 8 bases that match TRBD2. Germline assignment: CDR1 ENHRY and CDR2 SYGVKD. Losses at the gene ends were 8 bases for V and 3 bases for J; bases not matched to a gene: 4. The length of the CDR3 is 13 residues. The CDR3, as DNA: TGTGCCATCTCGGGAGGGCCGACAGATACGCAGTATTTT. Its translation: CAISGGPTDTQYF.

The rearrangement joins TRBV7-9 to TRBJ1-1; D gene uncertain. Trimming removed 4 bases from V and 4 bases from J, with 7 bases in between. There are 12 residues in the CDR3. Germline V gene sequence: CDR1 SEHNR, CDR2 FQNEAQ (reference sequence). Here the CDR3 reads CASSWYSTEAFF. In nucleotides, the CDR3 is TGTGCCAGCAGCTGGTATAGCACTGAAGCTTTCTTT.

CDR3 sequence: CASRLTGFDGYTF. The CDR3 DNA reads TGTGCCAGCAGATTAACAGGGTTTGACGGCTACACCTTC. The genes are TRBV28 and TRBJ1-2, with D possibly being TRBD1 (6 bases). CDR1 is MDHEN, CDR2 SYDVKM, per germline. This CDR3 is built from 13 residues. V gave up 6 bases and J gave up 8 bases, with 16 bases separating them.

This clonotype was detected ten times or more. The chain links TRBV10-2 to TRBJ2-7; TRBD2 agrees at 12 bases. The CDR3 sequence is 14 residues long. V lost 2 bases and J lost 6; bases outside the gene matches: 2. From germline, CDR1 is WSHSY and CDR2 SAAADI. The CDR3 DNA is TGCGCCAGCAGTGAGATACTAGCGGGAGGCGAGCAGTACTTC. Protein product: CASSEILAGGEQYF.

A remark on this clonotype: This CDR3 fails to terminate in the conserved phenylalanine or tryptophan, so it likely reflects a read error. The chain employs TRBV28 and TRBJ2-7; 11 nucleotides match TRBD2. Looked up from germline, CDR1 is MDHEN and CDR2 is SYDVKM. CDR3 size: 20 residues. J was trimmed by 3 bases and V by 2 bases; bases with no gene match: 18. The CDR3 here is CASSLVLSETGLADYYEQYL. Written as DNA, the CDR3 is TGTGCCAGCAGTTTAGTTTTGTCTGAAACGGGACTAGCGGATTACTACGAGCAGTACCTC.

This clonotype was found many times. V gene TRBV12-3 or TRBV12-4 combines with J gene TRBJ2-5; unclear D gene. Trimming shortened V by 7 bases and J by 1 base, and 13 bases separated the two germline ends. The CDR3 length is 14 residues. The CDR3 spells CASNRGPAQETQYF. CDR3 in DNA: TGTGCCAGCAACCGTGGACCCGCCCAAGAGACCCAGTACTTC.

Only a few counts were recorded for this clonotype. At one end, the junction sequence differs from germline, possibly due to a read error. The genes are TRBV4-1 and TRBJ1-5; D is undetermined. CDR1 MGHRA and CDR2 YSYEKL come from the germline V gene. CDR3 length: 15 amino acids. CDR3 sequence: CASSHQSGIDQPQHF. The CDR3 DNA follows: TGCGCCAGCAGCCATCAATCGGGAATTGATCAACCCCAGCATTTT.

At least ten counts were recorded for this clonotype. The chain is built from TRBV11-2 and TRBJ2-1; 9 bases line up with TRBD1. The V segment lost 6 bases and the J segment 0 bases; nucleotides outside the gene matches: 30. Germline loops: CDR1 SGHAT, CDR2 FQNNGV. This CDR3 contains 24 residues. CDR3: CASRSTSPSRPGTGRKGSYNEQFF. In DNA, the CDR3 is TGTGCCAGCAGATCAACAAGCCCTAGCCGTCCCGGGACAGGGAGAAAAGGCTCCTACAATGAGCAGTTCTTC.

There are many counts of this clonotype. The CDR3 here is CAWTTLAGGQFF. DNA for the CDR3: TGTGCCTGGACAACCTTAGCGGGCGGGCAGTTCTTC. The genes are TRBV30 and TRBJ2-1, with 7 bases fitting TRBD2. Germline V gene data show CDR1 as GTSNPN and CDR2 as SVGIG (reference sequence). This CDR3 is built from 12 residues. After removal of 4 bases from V and 12 bases from J, the junction contained 9 bases not matched to a gene. The whole variable domain, remainder taken from reference TRBV30 and TRBJ2-1, is SQTIHQWPATLVQPVGSPLSLECTVEGTSNPNLYWYRQAAGRGLQLLFYSVGIGQISSEVPQNLSASRPQDRQFILSSKKLLLSDSGFYLCAWTTLAGGQFFGPGTRLTVL.

The chain employs TRBV7-2 and TRBJ2-1; 13 nucleotides match TRBD2. The CDR3 spans 16 residues. Unmatched junction bases numbered 11, after V lost 6 bases and J lost 9 bases. Germline CDR1 reads SGHTA; CDR2 reads FQGNSA. CDR3 residues: CASRPTVGLAGPEQFF. The CDR3 DNA sequence: TGTGCCAGCAGACCGACGGTGGGACTAGCGGGACCTGAGCAGTTCTTC.

The chain is built from TRBV5-1 and TRBJ1-1; D is unresolved. This CDR3 is built from 17 residues. The V gene lost 0 bases and the J gene lost 1 base, with 16 bases spanning the gap. Germline V gives CDR1 SGHRS, CDR2 YFSETQ. This chain's CDR3 is CASSLDLSGYSNTEAFF. CDR3 nucleotide sequence: TGCGCCAGCAGCTTGGATCTAAGCGGGTATTCGAACACTGAAGCTTTCTTT.

At least ten counts were recorded for this clonotype. The J gene is TRBJ2-7, the V gene TRBV3-1, with D perhaps matching TRBD2 (6 bases). Germline lookup yields CDR1 LGHDT and CDR2 YNNKEL (reference sequence). CDR3 length equals 17 residues. V lost 0 bases and J 3 bases, leaving 18 bases between the germline ends. CDR3 in amino acids: CASSQDRPRGNRYEQYF. The CDR3 DNA is TGTGCCAGCAGCCAAGACCGCCCCCGCGGGAACCGCTACGAGCAGTACTTC.

Ten or more counts support this clonotype. The chain combines TRBV3-1 with TRBJ2-3; 7 nucleotides line up with TRBD2. The trim removed 0 bases at V and 0 bases at J, leaving 3 bases unmatched. Looked up from germline, CDR1 is LGHDT and CDR2 is YNNKEL (reference sequence). The CDR3 loop spans 16 amino acids. The CDR3: CASSQEWTRSTDTQYF. CDR3 nucleotides: TGTGCCAGCAGCCAAGAATGGACTAGGAGCACAGATACGCAGTATTTT.

This clonotype appeared many times. The gene calls are TRBV20-1 and TRBJ2-5; 12 positions match TRBD2. V shed 8 bases, J shed 4 bases, and the junction held 8 bases outside the gene matches. CDR1 is DFQATT and CDR2 is SNEGSKA in the germline V gene (reference sequence). The CDR3 has 14 residues. The CDR3 DNA sequence: TGCAGTTCCCTAGCGGGAGGGCCTATAGAGACCCAGTACTTC. Translating it yields CSSLAGGPIETQYF.

The chain links TRBV24-1 to TRBJ2-1; 9 nucleotides match TRBD1. Unmatched junction bases numbered 8, after V lost 7 bases and J lost 8 bases. The CDR3 covers 14 residues. Per germline, CDR1 KGHDR and CDR2 SFDVKD. CDR3 amino acids: CATSDPDRGDEQFF. CDR3 DNA sequence: TGTGCCACCAGCGACCCGGACAGGGGTGATGAGCAGTTCTTC.

This clonotype was observed at least ten times. This chain connects TRBV5-1 to TRBJ1-1; D is possibly TRBD1 (5 bases). This CDR3 is built from 14 residues. CDR1 is SGHRS, CDR2 YFSETQ, per germline. V was clipped by 2 bases and J by 1 base, with 9 bases between them. The CDR3: CASSFRGQNTEAFF. CDR3 sequence (DNA): TGCGCCAGCAGCTTCCGGGGCCAGAACACTGAAGCTTTCTTT. The complete variable domain, with remaining parts taken from reference TRBV5-1 and TRBJ1-1, reads KAGVTQTPRYLIKTRGQQVTLSCSPISGHRSVSWYQQTPGQGLQFLFEYFSETQRNKGNFPGRFSGRQFSNSRSEMNVSTLELGDSALYLCASSFRGQNTEAFFGQGTRLTVV.

This clonotype was seen a single time. A much larger clone lies a single base off, so this may be a read error. The V call is TRBV7-8, the J call TRBJ2-1, with D unclear. The CDR3 spans 13 residues. CDR1 is SGHVS and CDR2 is FQNEAQ in the germline V gene. Here the CDR3 reads CVSSTPTYNEQFF. The CDR3 DNA reads TGTGTCAGCAGCACTCCGACCTACAATGAGCAGTTCTTC.

This clonotype was seen a handful of times. V and J are TRBV9 and TRBJ2-7, with TRBD1 identical over 10 bases. Germline assignment: CDR1 SGDLS and CDR2 YYNGEE. The CDR3 spans 16 residues. V was clipped by 4 bases and J by 6 bases; unmatched bases: 13. CDR3 sequence reads: CASSPHGTGEVSEQYF. As DNA, the CDR3 is TGTGCCAGCAGCCCCCACGGGACAGGGGAAGTCAGCGAGCAGTACTTC.

There are a few counts of this clonotype. The J gene is TRBJ2-2, the V gene TRBV9; D is unresolved. This CDR3 has 13 residues. Trimming left V 3 bases short and J 2 bases short, with 5 bases between. CDR1 and CDR2 from the germline V gene are SGDLS and YYNGEE. The CDR3 DNA follows: TGTGCCAGCAGCGCGTATAACACCGGGGAGCTGTTTTTT. Protein sequence: CASSAYNTGELFF. The complete variable domain, with remaining parts taken from reference TRBV9 and TRBJ2-2, reads DSGVTQTPKHLITATGQRVTLRCSPRSGDLSVYWYQQSLDQGLQFLIQYYNGEERAKGNILERFSAQQFPDLHSELNLSSLELGDSALYFCASSAYNTGELFFGEGSRLTVL.

This clonotype was counted at least ten times. The chain couples TRBV11-1 to TRBJ2-3; 7 bases are a match to TRBD2. The V segment lost 5 bases and the J segment 6 bases; nucleotides outside the gene matches: 2. The germline V gene encodes CDR1 SGHAT and CDR2 FQDESV (reference sequence). There are 12 residues in the CDR3. The CDR3 region has the DNA TGTGCCAGCAGCCACGGGGGGGATACGCAGTATTTT. This sequence encodes CASSHGGDTQYF.